A single sample is the source of the 12 T cell receptor beta chains below, sequenced in a study of cytomegalovirus exposure and HLA in healthy donors. This PCR relied on a set of 60 Vbeta primers and 13 Jbeta primers. The method was immunoSEQ multiplex PCR; TCRdb's version includes in-frame clones alone and lacks a portion of them. This sample contains some 200,000 clones. Sequencing input: PBMCs. The receptor source for this set is a woman younger than 35 in good health and CMV-seropositive.

The genes are TRBV27 and TRBJ2-1; 9 positions agree with TRBD1. Germline values: CDR1 MNHEY, CDR2 SMNVEV (reference sequence). The V gene end was trimmed by 4 bases and the J gene end by 6 bases; junction bases not matched to a gene: 10. CDR3 length: 16 amino acids. CDR3 in amino acids: CASSSLGTGKVNEQFF. The CDR3 bases are TGTGCCAGCAGTTCCCTCGGGACAGGGAAGGTCAATGAGCAGTTCTTC.

The chain employs TRBV11-3 and TRBJ2-1; D may be TRBD1 (6 bases). Germline V gene data show CDR1 as SGHNT and CDR2 as YENEEA. Trimming took off 1 base at V and 0 bases at J, with 7 bases between the two ends. This CDR3 is built from 15 residues. The CDR3 sequence: CASSLGGGSYNEQFF. The DNA for the CDR3 is TGTGCCAGCAGCTTAGGAGGGGGCTCCTACAATGAGCAGTTCTTC. Using reference TRBV11-3 and TRBJ2-1 for the parts outside the CDR3, the full variable domain is EAGVVQSPRYKIIEKKQPVAFWCNPISGHNTLYWYLQNLGQGPELLIRYENEEAVDDSQLPKDRFSAERLKGVDSTLKIQPAELGDSAVYLCASSLGGGSYNEQFFGPGTRLTVL.

The rearrangement links TRBV9 to TRBJ2-3; D may be TRBD2 (5 bases). The V end lost 4 bases, the J end lost 6 bases, and 21 bases lay between the germline ends. CDR3 length equals 16 residues. Germline lookup yields CDR1 SGDLS and CDR2 YYNGEE. The DNA for the CDR3 is TGTGCCAGCAGCTATCTAGGAGCGGCGGCCTGGGATACGCAGTATTTT. This translates into CASSYLGAAAWDTQYF.

The chain combines TRBV12-5 with TRBJ1-1; D is unclear. V gave up 6 bases and J gave up 7 bases, with 18 bases separating them. CDR1 and CDR2 from the germline V gene are LGHNT and FRNRAP. The CDR3 is 14 amino acids. The CDR3: CASGTNLWEGEAFF. CDR3 nucleotides: TGTGCTAGTGGAACGAACTTGTGGGAGGGTGAAGCTTTCTTT.

The chain is built from TRBV2 and TRBJ2-2; D gene unclear. Trimming shortened V by 7 bases and J by 7 bases, and 10 bases separated the two germline ends. CDR1 SNHLY and CDR2 FYNNEI come from the germline V gene. This CDR3 is built from 12 residues. The CDR3 bases are TGTGCCAGCATGAGGAGTGGCGGGGAGCTGTTTTTT. Translating gives CASMRSGGELFF.

The chain couples TRBV30 to TRBJ2-2; no clear D. This CDR3 has 12 amino acids. V lost 1 base and J 4 bases, leaving 4 bases between the germline ends. The germline V gene has CDR1 GTSNPN and CDR2 SVGIG (reference sequence). CDR3 DNA: TGTGCCTGGAGTGAGCTCACCGGGGAGCTGTTTTTT. Its protein product is CAWSELTGELFF.

This sequence joins TRBV7-2 and TRBJ1-4; no clear D gene. The CDR3 loop spans 15 amino acids. Germline loops: CDR1 SGHTA, CDR2 FQGNSA. Trimming took off 3 bases at V and 4 bases at J, with 12 bases between the two ends. DNA for the CDR3: TGTGCCAGCAGCTTTCTGGGCAGTATTAATGAAAAACTGTTTTTT. This sequence encodes CASSFLGSINEKLFF.

The J gene is TRBJ2-2, the V gene TRBV7-3, with D possibly matching TRBD1 (6 bases). V was pared by 3 bases and J by 5 bases, with 7 bases between. The CDR3 has 13 residues. CDR1 is SGHTA, CDR2 FQGTGA, per germline. CDR3: CASSLQGTGELFF. The CDR3 DNA is TGTGCCAGCAGCTTGCAGGGGACCGGGGAGCTGTTTTTT.

The chain has TRBV6-1 and TRBJ2-7; D uncertain. The CDR3 consists of 14 residues. CDR1 and CDR2 from the germline V gene are MNHNS and SASEGT. The ends were cut back, 1 base at V and 1 base at J, with 8 bases in the middle. CDR3 in amino acids: CASSEGGSSYEQYF. In nucleotides, the CDR3 is TGTGCCAGCAGTGAAGGCGGTAGTTCCTACGAGCAGTACTTC.

V gene TRBV2 combines with J gene TRBJ2-5; maybe TRBD2 (6 bases). The J call is in doubt because the DNA end fits TRBJ2-7 better. Per germline, CDR1 SNHLY and CDR2 FYNNEI. The CDR3 length is 14 residues. CDR3: CASSEGRGSYEQYF. CDR3 DNA: TGTGCCAGCAGTGAGGGACGGGGGAGCTACGAGCAGTACTTC.

This chain joins TRBV29-1 and TRBJ1-1, with D possibly being TRBD1 (5 bases). This CDR3 is 11 amino acids long. Trimming removed 6 bases from V and 5 bases from J, with 10 bases in between. The germline gives CDR1 SQVTM, CDR2 ANQGSEA. For the CDR3, the DNA is TGCAGCGTGCCTGGGGGGACTGAAGCTTTCTTT. The encoded protein is CSVPGGTEAFF.

The chain recombines TRBV18 with TRBJ2-5; 10 nucleotides match TRBD2. Germline V gene lookup returns CDR1 KGHSH and CDR2 LQKENI. The junction had 5 bases not matched to a gene; V was cut back by 2 bases and J by 2 bases. CDR3 size: 16 residues. CDR3 sequence (DNA): TGTGCCAGCTCACCAAAAGGGACTAGCGTACAAGAGACCCAGTACTTC. Translation: CASSPKGTSVQETQYF.